The 30 T cell receptor beta chains reported below all come from one sample, sequenced in a study of metastatic and nonmetastatic thyroid tumors. Each patient came to thyroid surgery without any prior treatment (of any kind). TCRdb reanalyzed the PCR reads with MiXCR. The sample has over 15,000 clones; about 33% are singletons. Source material: tumor tissue. The receptors derive from a male donor with papillary thyroid cancer or a benign thyroid nodule (not recorded which). Some clones in this sample may be carry-over from other donors' samples.

In its sample, this clone was seen many times. The chain carries TRBV5-6 and TRBJ2-7; D perhaps matches TRBD2 (5 bases). The length of the CDR3 is 14 residues. The V end was cut by 2 bases, the J end by 0 bases, with 9 bases between. From germline, CDR1 is SGHDT and CDR2 YYEEEE. CDR3: CASSLSSISYEQYF. In DNA form, the CDR3 reads TGTGCCAGCAGCTTATCTAGCATCTCCTACGAGCAGTACTTC.

The genes are TRBV11-1 and TRBJ2-1; D tentatively reads TRBD1 or TRBD2 (5 bases each). The CDR3 extends over 15 amino acids. The V end was cut by 5 bases, the J end by 3 bases, with 14 bases between. Looked up from germline, CDR1 is SGHAT and CDR2 is FQDESV (reference sequence). CDR3 in amino acids: CASSPALGDYNEQFF. The CDR3 region has the DNA TGTGCCAGCAGCCCGGCCCTGGGGGACTACAATGAGCAGTTCTTC.

This clone appeared a few times. This rearrangement joins TRBV19 to TRBJ2-5, with a weak D call TRBD1 (7 bases). The last part of the DNA fits TRBJ2-1 better; the J call may be wrong. The CDR3 runs 15 residues. CDR1 is LNHDA, CDR2 SQIVND, per germline (reference sequence). The CDR3 nucleotides read TGTGCCAGTAGTATGAGACAGGGACTGTACAATGAGCAGTTCTTC. Its translation: CASSMRQGLYNEQFF.

This clone has a count of ten or more. The rearrangement joins TRBV20-1 to TRBJ2-5; possible D gene TRBD2, 6 bases. This CDR3 has 12 amino acids. V was cut by 6 bases and J by 4 bases, with 12 bases left in between. The V gene's germline CDR1 is DFQATT and CDR2 SNEGSKA (reference sequence). The CDR3 reads CSAGGPRETQYF. The CDR3 region has the DNA TGCAGTGCAGGAGGGCCGCGAGAGACCCAGTACTTC.

This clone was detected only a few times. The J gene is TRBJ2-2, the V gene TRBV27, with 9 bases identical to TRBD2. The J segment lost 7 bases and the V segment lost 6 bases, leaving 15 bases of the junction unmatched. Germline CDR1 MNHEY, CDR2 SMNVEV (reference sequence). This CDR3 has 17 amino acids. The CDR3, as DNA: TGTGCCAGCAGGCAGGGAAGCGGGAGGACCCTAGGCGGGGAGCTGTTTTTT. This sequence encodes CASRQGSGRTLGGELFF.

This rearrangement joins TRBV3-1 to TRBJ2-1; 7 bases align to TRBD1. Germline trimming cut 4 bases from V and 8 bases from J; bases unmatched to any gene: 8. Germline V lookup: CDR1 LGHDT, CDR2 YNNKEL (reference sequence). The CDR3 extends over 14 amino acids. The CDR3 loop is CASSPRQGVDEQFF. The CDR3 DNA sequence: TGTGCCAGCAGCCCCCGACAGGGTGTCGATGAGCAGTTCTTC.

This clone appeared many times. CDR3 sequence (DNA): TGTGCCAGCTCATACGGTCGCCAAGACCGGAACACTGAAGCTTTCTTT. Amino acids: CASSYGRQDRNTEAFF. The V and J genes are TRBV18 and TRBJ1-1; no clear D. Trimming left V 5 bases short and J 1 base short, with 17 bases between. The CDR3 runs 16 residues. Germline values: CDR1 KGHSH, CDR2 LQKENI. Combining the CDR3 with reference TRBV18 and TRBJ1-1 gives the whole variable domain NAGVMQNPRHLVRRRGQEARLRCSPMKGHSHVYWYRQLPEEGLKFMVYLQKENIIDESGMPKERFSAEFPKEGPSILRIQQVVRGDSAAYFCASSYGRQDRNTEAFFGQGTRLTVV.

This rearrangement joins TRBV6-4 to TRBJ2-1; D tentatively fits TRBD1 or TRBD2 (7 bases each). Germline CDR1 is MRHNA and CDR2 is SNTAGT. The germline V and J ends were trimmed by 0 bases and 7 bases, with 13 bases remaining between them. The length of the CDR3 is 15 residues. CDR3 DNA sequence: TGTGCCAGCAGTGACTCAACAGGGGAGGGGAATGAGCAGTTCTTC. It yields the protein CASSDSTGEGNEQFF.

The CDR3 DNA is TGTGCCAGCAGCTTAATCTCCGGGACTAGGGACTACAATGAGCAGTTCTTC. It codes for CASSLISGTRDYNEQFF. The V gene is TRBV7-3, the J gene TRBJ2-1, with 8 positions matching TRBD2. V was clipped by 1 base and J by 3 bases; unmatched bases: 8. Germline V CDR1 and CDR2: SGHTA, FQGTGA. The CDR3 consists of 17 residues.

Of note for this clone: Given the absence of the conserved phenylalanine or tryptophan at the CDR3 end, a read error is likely. The chain carries TRBV24-1 and TRBJ1-2, with 9 nucleotides matching TRBD1. The length of the CDR3 is 16 residues. Germline V gene data show CDR1 as KGHDR and CDR2 as SFDVKD. The CDR3 nucleotides are TGTGCCCCCAGTGAGCAAACGACAGGGGGATTCTATGGCTACACCTAC. Protein sequence: CAPSEQTTGGFYGYTY.

V usage is TRBV4-2 and J usage is TRBJ2-3, with D perhaps TRBD1 (6 bases). Deletions cut 0 bases from V and 0 bases from J, with 10 bases between. Germline V CDR1 and CDR2: LGHNA, YNFKEQ. This CDR3 region has 16 residues. As DNA, the CDR3 is TGTGCCAGCAGCCAAGAGACAGGACCTAGCACAGATACGCAGTATTTT. Its translation is CASSQETGPSTDTQYF.

Within the sample, this clone is medium-sized. The chain couples TRBV9 to TRBJ2-1; a possible D gene is TRBD2 (5 bases). The CDR3 runs to 14 residues. Germline values: CDR1 SGDLS, CDR2 YYNGEE. V lost 7 bases and J 3 bases, leaving 14 bases between the germline ends. The CDR3 protein is CASGPGYGYNEQFF. The CDR3 nucleotides read TGTGCCAGCGGCCCGGGATACGGCTACAATGAGCAGTTCTTC.

This clone was observed at least ten times. The chain uses TRBV7-3 and TRBJ2-2; no clear D gene. Trimming pared 5 bases from V and 0 bases from J, leaving 13 bases between. CDR1 SGHTA and CDR2 FQGTGA come from the germline V gene. The CDR3 loop spans 16 amino acids. CDR3 in amino acids: CASSLNSPSNTGELFF. The CDR3 coding sequence is TGTGCCAGCAGCCTGAACAGTCCTTCGAACACCGGGGAGCTGTTTTTT.

There are many counts of this clone. The chain recombines TRBV11-3 with TRBJ1-3; D unresolved. The CDR3 spans 16 residues. The V gene's germline CDR1 is SGHNT and CDR2 YENEEA. With 1 base removed from V and 0 bases from J, the gap between germline ends came to 10 bases. CDR3 bases: TGTGCCAGCAGCTTAGCCTCGGGGTTCTCTGGAAACACCATATATTTT. Amino acids: CASSLASGFSGNTIYF.

The gene calls are TRBV6-1 and TRBJ1-2; the D gene is possibly TRBD1 (6 bases). Germline CDR1 and CDR2: MNHNS and SASEGT. The CDR3 contains 14 residues. V was trimmed by 4 bases and J by 4 bases, leaving 13 bases between them. The CDR3 is CASSGSSGAYGYTF. The CDR3 DNA follows: TGTGCCAGCAGTGGTTCGTCAGGGGCCTATGGCTACACCTTC.

This clone was observed at least ten times. V usage is TRBV20-1 and J usage is TRBJ2-7; 8 bases map to TRBD1. Germline V lookup: CDR1 DFQATT, CDR2 SNEGSKA (reference sequence). The ends lost 7 bases at V and 5 bases at J; junction bases unmatched: 4. The CDR3 length is 11 residues. The CDR3 DNA sequence: TGCAGTGGACAGGGACAGGACGAGCAGTACTTC. Protein product: CSGQGQDEQYF.

This clone is medium-sized by share. The CDR3 loop is CASSTGDYNEQFF. As DNA, the CDR3 is TGTGCCAGCTCGACAGGAGATTACAATGAGCAGTTCTTC. This sequence joins TRBV6-1 and TRBJ2-1, with D possibly matching TRBD1 (6 bases). Germline V gene data show CDR1 as MNHNS and CDR2 as SASEGT. The CDR3 spans 13 residues. V was cut by 8 bases and J by 4 bases, with 12 bases left in between.

This clone was seen only once. The genes are TRBV7-8 and TRBJ2-5; 13 positions agree with TRBD2. The J call could be wrong; TRBJ2-1 is a better fit for the DNA end. The CDR3 runs to 15 residues. Germline-derived CDR1 and CDR2 are SGHVS and FQNEAQ. CDR3 sequence reads: CASSWGTSGENEQFF. DNA of the CDR3: TGTGCCAGCAGCTGGGGGACTAGCGGGGAGAATGAGCAGTTCTTC.

A few counts support this clone. This chain links TRBV7-2 with TRBJ2-7; no clear D. In germline, CDR1 is SGHTA, CDR2 FQGNSA. Trimming removed 5 bases at V and 7 bases at J, with 12 bases between. The CDR3 loop spans 12 amino acids. The CDR3 coding sequence is TGTGCCAGCAGCACATACCTTGAAGAGCAGTACTTC. Translated, it gives CASSTYLEEQYF.

This clone was detected a few times. This chain uses TRBV5-4 with TRBJ1-5, with D possibly matching TRBD1 (6 bases). The V gene's germline CDR1 is SGHNT and CDR2 YYREEE (reference sequence). V lost 2 bases, J lost 5 bases, and 17 bases lay in between. The CDR3 consists of 16 residues. Here the CDR3 reads CASSFKTGSDDQPQHF. CDR3 in DNA: TGTGCCAGCAGCTTTAAGACAGGTTCGGATGATCAGCCCCAGCATTTT.

Remarks on this clone: Given the absence of the conserved phenylalanine or tryptophan at the CDR3 end, a read error is likely. This chain joins TRBV7-6 and TRBJ2-7; D perhaps matches TRBD1 (6 bases). The CDR3 has 15 amino acids. Germline V lookup: CDR1 SGHVS, CDR2 FNYEAQ. The CDR3 sequence is CASSLGTPRSYEQYL. The CDR3 region has the DNA TGTGCAAGCAGCTTAGGGACACCAAGGAGCTACGAGCAGTACTTG.

This clone was detected a few times. This chain joins TRBV15 and TRBJ2-7, with 12 bases lining up with TRBD1. Germline-derived CDR1 and CDR2 are LNHNV and YYDKDF (reference sequence). V shed 2 bases and J 8 bases; nucleotides not matched to a gene: 7. The CDR3 runs to 15 residues. The CDR3 protein is CATSRTGTGGAKQYF. The CDR3, as DNA: TGTGCCACCAGCAGAACCGGGACAGGGGGCGCGAAGCAGTACTTC.

Many counts were recorded for this clone. This chain links TRBV20-1 with TRBJ2-1; TRBD2 matches 8 bases. Germline loops: CDR1 DFQATT, CDR2 SNEGSKA (reference sequence). V shed 3 bases and J 8 bases; nucleotides not matched to a gene: 6. This CDR3 spans 13 amino acids. CDR3 in amino acids: CSARALAGHEQFF. The CDR3 nucleotides read TGCAGTGCTAGGGCGCTAGCGGGCCATGAGCAGTTCTTC.

Judged by abundance, this clone is medium-sized. Distinct nucleotide sequences in the sample also encode this CDR3. V usage is TRBV6-1 and J usage is TRBJ2-6; 8 bases agree with TRBD1. This CDR3 is built from 15 residues. From germline, CDR1 is MNHNS and CDR2 SASEGT. Trimming at V came to 8 bases and at J to 0 bases, leaving 3 bases not matched to a gene. This CDR3 is CASRTGGSGANVLTF. The CDR3 DNA follows: TGTGCCAGCCGTACAGGGGGCTCTGGGGCCAACGTCCTGACTTTC.

Ten or more counts support this clone. The rearrangement joins TRBV7-8 to TRBJ2-3; D gene ambiguous. V lost 3 bases and J lost 6, with 19 bases in between. Germline CDR1 is SGHVS and CDR2 is FQNEAQ. This CDR3 has 16 amino acids. CDR3 coding DNA: TGTGCCAGCAGCTTCCCGACGGCGGTGGGTAGGGATACGCAGTATTTT. Translated, it gives CASSFPTAVGRDTQYF.

By share, this clone counts as medium-sized (0.01 to 0.1%). The V gene is TRBV7-8, the J gene TRBJ2-7, with 7 nucleotides matching TRBD1. V was clipped by 1 base and J by 3 bases; unmatched bases: 6. The CDR3 runs 15 residues. Germline lookup yields CDR1 SGHVS and CDR2 FQNEAQ. The chain's CDR3 is CASSLVTGDHYEQYF. In DNA, the CDR3 is TGTGCCAGCAGCTTAGTCACAGGGGACCACTACGAGCAGTACTTC. Combining the CDR3 with reference TRBV7-8 and TRBJ2-7 gives the whole variable domain GAGVSQSPRYKVAKRGQDVALRCDPISGHVSLFWYQQALGQGPEFLTYFQNEAQLDKSGLPSDRFFAERPEGSVSTLKIQRTQQEDSAVYLCASSLVTGDHYEQYFGPGTRLTVT.

The V call is TRBV9, the J call TRBJ2-2; D may be TRBD1 (6 bases). Trimming removed 5 bases from V and 0 bases from J, with 11 bases in between. The CDR3 loop spans 15 amino acids. Germline assignment: CDR1 SGDLS and CDR2 YYNGEE. CDR3 nucleotide sequence: TGTGCCAGCAGTCGGGACACATCGAACACCGGGGAGCTGTTTTTT. Translating gives CASSRDTSNTGELFF.

The chain carries TRBV2 and TRBJ2-7, with 9 bases lining up with TRBD1. In germline, CDR1 is SNHLY, CDR2 FYNNEI. V dropped 6 bases and J dropped 2; count of bases not matched to a gene: 8. The CDR3 consists of 15 residues. This CDR3 is CASRKAGTGTYEQYF. The CDR3 DNA sequence: TGTGCCAGCAGGAAGGCCGGGACAGGGACCTACGAGCAGTACTTC.

This rearrangement joins TRBV19 to TRBJ1-1; weak D call: TRBD1 (6 bases). V was shortened by 6 bases and J by 5 bases, with 16 bases between the two germline ends. The germline V gene has CDR1 LNHDA and CDR2 SQIVND (reference sequence). This CDR3 comprises 14 residues. The CDR3 sequence: CASSPHRERTEAFF. In DNA, the CDR3 is TGTGCCAGTAGCCCTCACAGGGAAAGGACTGAAGCTTTCTTT.

The rearrangement uses TRBV27 and TRBJ2-7, with D possibly being TRBD1 (6 bases). The germline gives CDR1 MNHEY, CDR2 SMNVEV (reference sequence). The CDR3 has 14 residues. Between the trimmed V and J ends, which lost 2 bases and 2 bases, there was a span of 10 bases. The DNA of the CDR3 is TGTGCCAGCAGTTTAGACAGGAACACCTACGAGCAGTACTTC. Translating gives CASSLDRNTYEQYF.